One T cell receptor (beta chain) is described in this entry. This specimen comes from a study of blood T cell repertoires in COVID-19. The germline V gene encodes CDR1 MNHEY and CDR2 SVGAGI. Trimming left V 4 bases short and J 3 bases short, with 13 bases between. The CDR3 is made up of 15 amino acids. Study processing details: Scientists estimated how many nucleated cells there were by amplifying reference gene primers. Profiling relied on immunoSEQ multiplex PCR, and the TCRdb table lists in-frame clones only, not all of them. The V and J calls and clone size were taken over from that table, and D and trimming were inferred from the DNA. The sample yields around 80,000 clones, about 89% seen once.

What was sequenced was peripheral blood. The rearrangement links TRBV6-5 to TRBJ1-5, with D perhaps matching TRBD1 (6 bases). This TCR came from a man between 60 and 75 years old with acute or convalescent COVID-19. The CDR3 coding sequence is TGTGCCAGCAGTTCTACAGGGTCGCACAATCAGCCCCAGCATTTT. Amino acids: CASSSTGSHNQPQHF.